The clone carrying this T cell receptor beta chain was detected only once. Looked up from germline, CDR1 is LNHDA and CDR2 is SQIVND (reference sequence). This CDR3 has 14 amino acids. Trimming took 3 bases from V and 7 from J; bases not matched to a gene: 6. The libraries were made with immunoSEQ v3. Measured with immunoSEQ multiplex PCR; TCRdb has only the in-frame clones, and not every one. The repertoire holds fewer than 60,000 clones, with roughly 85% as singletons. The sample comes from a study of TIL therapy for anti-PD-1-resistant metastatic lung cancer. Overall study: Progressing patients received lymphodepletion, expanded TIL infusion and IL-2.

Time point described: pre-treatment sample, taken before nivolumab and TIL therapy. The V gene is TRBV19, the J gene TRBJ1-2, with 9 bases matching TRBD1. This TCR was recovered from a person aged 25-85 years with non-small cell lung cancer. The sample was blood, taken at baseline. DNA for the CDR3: TGTGCCAGTAGTATGGGGACAGGGTATGTTGGCTACACCTTC. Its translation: CASSMGTGYVGYTF.